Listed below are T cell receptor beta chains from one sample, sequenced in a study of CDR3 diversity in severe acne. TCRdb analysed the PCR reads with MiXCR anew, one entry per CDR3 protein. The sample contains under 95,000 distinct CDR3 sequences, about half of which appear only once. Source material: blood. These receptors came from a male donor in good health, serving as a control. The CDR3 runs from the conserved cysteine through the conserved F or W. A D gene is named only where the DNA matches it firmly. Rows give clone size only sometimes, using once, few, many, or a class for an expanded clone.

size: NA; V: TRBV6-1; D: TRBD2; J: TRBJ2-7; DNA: TGTGCCAGCACCACCACCCGACTAGCGGGGGCCTACGAGCAGTACTTC; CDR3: CASTTTRLAGAYEQYF
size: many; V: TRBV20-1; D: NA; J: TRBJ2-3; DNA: TGCAGTGCCGGGGGAAGAGGGGGCACAGATACGCAGTATTTT; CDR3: CSAGGRGGTDTQYF
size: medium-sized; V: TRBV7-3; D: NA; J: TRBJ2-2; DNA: TGTGCCAGCAGCCCCTTAGCGGAGACCGGGGAGCTGTTTTTT; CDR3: CASSPLAETGELFF
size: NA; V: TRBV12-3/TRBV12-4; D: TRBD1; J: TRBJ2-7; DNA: TGTGCCAGCAACTCAGGGGGCTACGAGCAGTACTTC; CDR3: CASNSGGYEQYF
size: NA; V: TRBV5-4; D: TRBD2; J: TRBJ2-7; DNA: TGTGCCAGCAGCCCCGGGACTAGCGGAACCTACGAGCAGTACTTC; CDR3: CASSPGTSGTYEQYF
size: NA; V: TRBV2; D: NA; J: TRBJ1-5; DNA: TGTGCCAGCGGCGACTCGAGACCCGATCAGCCCCAGCATTTT; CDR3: CASGDSRPDQPQHF
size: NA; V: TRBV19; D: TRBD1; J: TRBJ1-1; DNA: TGTGCCAGTAGTGACTGGACAGGCCTACGAACTGAAGCTTTCTTT; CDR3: CASSDWTGLRTEAFF
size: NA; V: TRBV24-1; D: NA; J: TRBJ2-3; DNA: TGTGCCACCAGTGGGTATAGAAGCACAGATACGCAGTATTTT; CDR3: CATSGYRSTDTQYF
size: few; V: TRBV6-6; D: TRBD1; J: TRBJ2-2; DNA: TGTGCCAGCAGTTACGGGGACAGCATACACGGGGAGCTGTTTTTT; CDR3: CASSYGDSIHGELFF
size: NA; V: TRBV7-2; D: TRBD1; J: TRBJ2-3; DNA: TGTGCCAGTAGTATCTACTGGACAGGGGTTATAGATACGCAGTATTTT; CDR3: CASSIYWTGVIDTQYF
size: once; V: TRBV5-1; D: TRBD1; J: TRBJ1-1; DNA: TGCGCCAGCAGCGTAGGACAGGGTCATACGAACACTGAAGCTTTCTTT; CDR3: CASSVGQGHTNTEAFF
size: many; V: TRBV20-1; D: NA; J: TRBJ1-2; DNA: TGCAGTGCATCGACAGGTGCATATGGCTACACCTTC; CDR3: CSASTGAYGYTF
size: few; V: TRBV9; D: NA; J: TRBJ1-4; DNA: TGTGCCAGCAGCGTAGCGCAGGGCGGTGAAAAACTGTTTTTT; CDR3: CASSVAQGGEKLFF